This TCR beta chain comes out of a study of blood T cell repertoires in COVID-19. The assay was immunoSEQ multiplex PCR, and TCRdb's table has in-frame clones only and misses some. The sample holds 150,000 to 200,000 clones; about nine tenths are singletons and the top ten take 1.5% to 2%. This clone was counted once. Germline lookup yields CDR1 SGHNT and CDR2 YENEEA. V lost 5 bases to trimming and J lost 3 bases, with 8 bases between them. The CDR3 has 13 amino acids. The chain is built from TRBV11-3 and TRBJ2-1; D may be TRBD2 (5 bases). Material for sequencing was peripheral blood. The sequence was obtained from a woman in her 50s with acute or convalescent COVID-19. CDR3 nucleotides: TGTGCCAGCAGCCCAGAGGGCTACAATGAGCAGTTCTTC. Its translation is CASSPEGYNEQFF.